This T cell receptor beta chain stems from a study of patients and donors after allogeneic stem cell transplantation. V gave up 3 bases and J gave up 1 base; unmatched junction bases: 11. The CDR3 contains 17 residues. Germline V lookup: CDR1 LGHNA, CDR2 YSLEER. TCRdb itself ran the RT-PCR reads through MiXCR, one entry per CDR3 protein. The sample records 410,000 or so distinct CDR3 sequences, more than 15% being singletons. This clonotype came up a few times. The clonotype comes from a human donor who was either an allogeneic HSCT recipient or a stem cell or donor lymphocyte infusion donor (not recorded which). It is not recorded whose cells these are; they may come from a transplant donor. The genes are TRBV4-3 and TRBJ2-7; 8 nucleotides line up with TRBD2. Sample: blood, either unsorted or a sorted T cell fraction (not recorded which). The CDR3 coding sequence is TGCGCCAGCAGCCAGTTAACTAGCGGCCCCACTTCCTACGAGCAGTACTTC. Amino acids: CASSQLTSGPTSYEQYF.